Below, one TCR beta chain is given with its context. What it binds is not known. The data were obtained in a study of cytomegalovirus exposure and HLA in healthy donors. Germline CDR1 reads KGHSH; CDR2 reads LQKENI. V dropped 3 bases and J dropped 3 bases, with 3 bases sitting between them. There are 11 residues in the CDR3. Points from the study as a whole: TCR beta chains numbering more than 150 were designated cytomegalovirus-associated.

13 Jbeta primers and 60 Vbeta primers were used for the PCR. Assay used: immunoSEQ multiplex PCR; TCRdb lists only in-frame clones, some missing. The data contain about 59,000 clones, roughly four fifths of them seen just once; the ten biggest clones take up approximately 1.5%. The origin of this receptor is a man aged 40-49 years in good health and CMV-seronegative. The sequenced sample was PBMCs. The chain links TRBV18 to TRBJ2-7; D gene unclear. The CDR3 loop reads CASSPGYEQYV. In nucleotides, the CDR3 is TGTGCCAGCTCACCGGGCTACGAGCAGTACGTC.